Detailed here is one TCR beta chain. Germline V CDR1 and CDR2: SGHDT, YYEEEE. V was clipped by 4 bases and J by 0 bases, with 8 bases between them. The CDR3 spans 14 residues. These data are taken from a study of T-cell memory formation after mild COVID-19. In TCRdb, the 5' RACE reads were re-called with MiXCR into one record per CDR3 protein. The sample carries 270,000 or so distinct CDR3 sequences, approximately 18% recorded once. The sequence was obtained from a man younger than 35 who had mild COVID-19 (a few samples of this study predate the infection). Cell type and time point are not known. The chain links TRBV5-6 to TRBJ1-3; D call uncertain. Sequences were obtained from PBMCs or a T cell subset sorted from them (not recorded which). As DNA, the CDR3 is TGTGCCAGCAGCCGGGCAGGCTCTGGAAACACCATATATTTT. It codes for CASSRAGSGNTIYF.